Below, 21 T cell receptor beta chains from the same sample are listed, as sequenced in a study of patients and donors after allogeneic stem cell transplantation. One entry per CDR3 protein, called by TCRdb with MiXCR from the RT-PCR reads. The table has approximately 160,000 distinct CDR3 sequences, about 30% seen once. Source material: blood, either unsorted or a sorted T cell fraction (not recorded which). These receptors all come from a human donor who was either an allogeneic HSCT recipient or a stem cell or donor lymphocyte infusion donor (not recorded which). It is not recorded whose cells these are; they may come from a transplant donor.

The DNA of the CDR3 is TGTGCCAGCAGCGCCAGACAGAATAGCAATCAGCCCCAGCATTTT. Translation gives CASSARQNSNQPQHF. The chain links TRBV4-2 to TRBJ1-5, with D possibly being TRBD1 (5 bases). Germline CDR1 reads LGHNA; CDR2 reads YNFKEQ. V lost 5 bases, J lost 0 bases, and 11 bases lay in between. The CDR3 length is 15 residues.

The V call is TRBV25-1, the J call TRBJ1-5, with D unresolved. The CDR3 consists of 13 residues. V lost 5 bases and J 3 bases, leaving 8 bases between the germline ends. The germline gives CDR1 MGHDK, CDR2 SYGVNS. The CDR3 sequence: CASSKTDNQPQHF. CDR3 in DNA: TGTGCCAGCAGTAAAACAGACAATCAGCCCCAGCATTTT.

The sample holds a few counts of this clonotype. This sequence joins TRBV29-1 and TRBJ2-3, with unresolved D. V lost 7 bases and J lost 2, with 16 bases in between. The CDR3 extends over 14 amino acids. Looked up from germline, CDR1 is SQVTM and CDR2 is ANQGSEA. The DNA for the CDR3 is TGCAGCGCTGGTCGGTACCCACACACAGATACGCAGTATTTT. Translation gives CSAGRYPHTDTQYF.

The chain couples TRBV5-1 to TRBJ1-1, with D unresolved. The CDR3 contains 16 residues. Germline-derived CDR1 and CDR2 are SGHRS and YFSETQ. Trimming cost V 4 bases and J 2 bases, with 18 bases left between them. The DNA for the CDR3 is TGCGCCAGCAGCCTAAGCCCTGGAGGGCCCAACACTGAAGCTTTCTTT. It is translated as CASSLSPGGPNTEAFF.

This clonotype was counted only a few times. The chain is built from TRBV5-4 and TRBJ2-7, with 9 positions matching TRBD1. Per the germline V gene, CDR1 is SGHNT and CDR2 is YYREEE (reference sequence). The CDR3 is made up of 14 amino acids. The V segment lost 3 bases and the J segment 3 bases; nucleotides outside the gene matches: 4. The CDR3: CASSSRQGVYEQYF. The DNA of the CDR3 is TGTGCCAGCAGCTCAAGACAGGGGGTCTACGAGCAGTACTTC.

The rearrangement uses TRBV12-3 or TRBV12-4 and TRBJ2-3; the match to TRBD2 covers 7 bases. V shed 2 bases, J shed 4 bases, and the junction held 3 bases outside the gene matches. The CDR3 is 14 residues long. DNA of the CDR3: TGTGCCAGCAGTTTAACTAGCGCCTCAGATACGCAGTATTTT. This gives the protein CASSLTSASDTQYF.

The chain employs TRBV20-1 and TRBJ2-1, with TRBD2 matching over 8 bases. The CDR3 covers 14 residues. Trimming removed 6 bases from V and 3 bases from J; junction bases left unmatched: 7. The germline V gene encodes CDR1 DFQATT and CDR2 SNEGSKA (reference sequence). The CDR3 DNA is TGCAGTGCCCCTTCGACTAGCGTCTACAATGAGCAGTTCTTC. As protein: CSAPSTSVYNEQFF.

This clonotype is a singleton in its sample. The J gene is TRBJ2-1, the V gene TRBV7-2; TRBD2 agrees at 12 bases. J lost 7 bases, V lost 5 bases, and 9 bases had no gene match. CDR1 SGHTA and CDR2 FQGNSA come from the germline V gene. The CDR3 runs to 16 residues. The CDR3 DNA reads TGTGCCAGCAGCAGGGCGCCGACTAGCGGGAGTAATGAGCAGTTCTTC. Protein: CASSRAPTSGSNEQFF. The full variable domain, completed using reference TRBV7-2 and TRBJ2-1, is GAGVSQSPSNKVTEKGKDVELRCDPISGHTALYWYRQSLGQGLEFLIYFQGNSAPDKSGLPSDRFSAERTGGSVSTLTIQRTQQEDSAVYLCASSRAPTSGSNEQFFGPGTRLTVL.

This clonotype showed up just a few times. The DNA for the CDR3 is TGCAGTGCTAGAGATCCAGGGGGCACTGAAGCTTTCTTT. The encoded protein is CSARDPGGTEAFF. The V and J genes are TRBV20-1 and TRBJ1-1; 7 nucleotides match TRBD1. The CDR3 is made up of 13 amino acids. CDR1 is DFQATT and CDR2 is SNEGSKA in the germline V gene (reference sequence). With 0 bases clipped from V and 4 bases from J, the junction kept 2 bases outside the gene matches.

The chain recombines TRBV6-5 with TRBJ2-7; D possibly corresponds to TRBD2 (6 bases). The CDR3 loop spans 17 amino acids. The germline V gene has CDR1 MNHEY and CDR2 SVGAGI. Deletions cut 5 bases from V and 2 bases from J, with 22 bases between. CDR3 protein: CASSKLLAYKRAYEQYF. The CDR3 nucleotides are TGTGCCAGCAGTAAACTACTAGCTTACAAAAGAGCCTACGAGCAGTACTTC.

This clonotype appeared a few times. In nucleotides, the CDR3 is TGTGCCAGCAGTTCCATGGGCAGGGGCCGGGGAACTGAAGCTTTCTTT. It encodes CASSSMGRGRGTEAFF. The chain joins TRBV12-3 or TRBV12-4 to TRBJ1-1; maybe TRBD1 (6 bases). The ends were cut back, 4 bases at V and 5 bases at J, with 20 bases in the middle. The CDR3 loop spans 16 amino acids.

The table lists this clonotype with a few counts. V gene TRBV4-2 combines with J gene TRBJ2-5; D might be TRBD1 (6 bases). The CDR3 has 16 residues. Deletions cut 5 bases from V and 7 bases from J, with 23 bases between. CDR1 and CDR2 from the germline V gene are LGHNA and YNFKEQ. The CDR3 DNA is TGTGCCAGCAGCTTTCAGGCGAGGGGGTTTGAAGGGACCCAGTACTTC. Translated, it gives CASSFQARGFEGTQYF.

As regards this clonotype: Since the CDR3 does not end with the conserved phenylalanine or tryptophan, this likely comes from a read error. The rearrangement uses TRBV7-8 and TRBJ2-3; TRBD1 matches 7 bases. The CDR3 contains 17 residues. Germline V gene lookup returns CDR1 SGHVS and CDR2 FQNEAQ. The V and J ends lost 3 bases and 4 bases, in that order; junction bases with no gene match: 13. CDR3 nucleotides: TGTGCCAGCAGCTTTCCGGACAGGACGGAGCACCCAGATACGCAGTATTTG. Protein product: CASSFPDRTEHPDTQYL.

Comment on this clonotype: One end of the junction fails to match germline, which may point to a read error. The rearrangement joins TRBV7-7 to TRBJ2-3; the D gene could be TRBD1 or TRBD2 (6 bases each). The length of the CDR3 is 15 residues. Per the germline V gene, CDR1 is SSHAT and CDR2 is FNYEAQ (reference sequence). CDR3: CASSRGGTSTDTQYF. CDR3 in DNA: TGTGCTAGCAGCCGGGGCGGGACAAGCACAGATACGCAGTATTTT.

V gene TRBV15 combines with J gene TRBJ1-6; weak D call: TRBD1 (6 bases). The V end lost 3 bases, the J end lost 10 bases, and 10 bases lay between the germline ends. This CDR3 has 13 amino acids. Per germline, CDR1 LNHNV and CDR2 YYDKDF (reference sequence). This CDR3 is CATSRAGESPLHF. CDR3 nucleotides: TGTGCCACCAGCAGGGCAGGGGAATCACCCCTCCACTTT.

This clonotype was seen more than once but under ten times. The chain couples TRBV7-2 to TRBJ1-3, with unresolved D. Trimming pared 7 bases from V and 1 base from J, leaving 11 bases between. CDR1 SGHTA and CDR2 FQGNSA come from the germline V gene. The CDR3 has 14 amino acids. The CDR3 coding sequence is TGTGCCAGCAAATTAGGGCAGTCTGGAAACACCATATATTTT. As protein: CASKLGQSGNTIYF.

The chain couples TRBV7-2 to TRBJ1-2; perhaps TRBD1 as D (6 bases). The germline V gene encodes CDR1 SGHTA and CDR2 FQGNSA. The CDR3 has 16 residues. The V gene lost 3 bases and the J gene lost 4 bases, with 18 bases spanning the gap. CDR3 amino acids: CASSFPLIQGFYGYTF. In DNA form, the CDR3 reads TGTGCCAGCAGCTTCCCCCTTATCCAGGGGTTCTATGGCTACACCTTC. Full variable domain (outside the CDR3, taken from reference TRBV7-2 and TRBJ1-2): GAGVSQSPSNKVTEKGKDVELRCDPISGHTALYWYRQSLGQGLEFLIYFQGNSAPDKSGLPSDRFSAERTGGSVSTLTIQRTQQEDSAVYLCASSFPLIQGFYGYTFGSGTRLTVV.

The V gene is TRBV12-3 or TRBV12-4, the J gene TRBJ1-2, with D uncertain. Trimming took 4 bases from V and 10 from J, leaving 13 bases between them. The length of the CDR3 is 12 residues. Here the CDR3 reads CASSSEGRLYTF. The DNA of the CDR3 is TGTGCCAGCAGTTCCGAAGGCAGGCTCTACACCTTC.

The sample holds a few counts of this clonotype. The chain recombines TRBV20-1 with TRBJ2-7, with 8 bases matching TRBD1. The V gene's germline CDR1 is DFQATT and CDR2 SNEGSKA (reference sequence). The V gene end was trimmed by 2 bases and the J gene end by 7 bases; junction bases not matched to a gene: 7. This CDR3 is 13 amino acids long. The CDR3 here is CSARLTGELEQYF. For the CDR3, the DNA is TGCAGTGCTAGATTGACAGGGGAATTGGAGCAGTACTTC.

This chain links TRBV21-1 with TRBJ2-1; TRBD2, the table's D call, lacks a check against the DNA. TRBV21-1 is given as a pseudogene. This CDR3 region has 14 residues. The CDR3 DNA reads as TGTGCCACCCTTCTAGCGGGAGGCCCCAATGAGCAGTTCTTC. This sequence encodes CATLLAGGPNEQFF.

This clonotype was seen more than once but under ten times. This chain uses TRBV20-1 with TRBJ2-3; the D call may be TRBD1 or TRBD2 (5 bases each). V was shortened by 6 bases and J by 5 bases, with 18 bases between the two germline ends. CDR3 length: 14 amino acids. The germline V gene has CDR1 DFQATT and CDR2 SNEGSKA (reference sequence). The CDR3 spells CSAPTPWDLDTQYF. The DNA for the CDR3 is TGCAGTGCCCCGACTCCCTGGGACCTAGATACGCAGTATTTT.